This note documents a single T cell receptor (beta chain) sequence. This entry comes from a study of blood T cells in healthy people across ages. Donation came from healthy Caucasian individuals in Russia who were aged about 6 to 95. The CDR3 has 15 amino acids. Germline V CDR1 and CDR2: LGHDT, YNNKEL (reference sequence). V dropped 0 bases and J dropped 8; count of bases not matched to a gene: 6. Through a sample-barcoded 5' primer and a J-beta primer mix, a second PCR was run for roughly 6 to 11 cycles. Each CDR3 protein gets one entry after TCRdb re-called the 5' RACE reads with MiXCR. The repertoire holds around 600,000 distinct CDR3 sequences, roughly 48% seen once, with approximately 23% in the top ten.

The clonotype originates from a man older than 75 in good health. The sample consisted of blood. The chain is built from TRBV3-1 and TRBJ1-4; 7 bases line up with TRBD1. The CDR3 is CASSQDHRGWEKLFF. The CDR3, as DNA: TGTGCCAGCAGCCAAGATCACAGGGGATGGGAAAAACTGTTTTTT.